This T cell receptor beta chain derives from a study of cytomegalovirus exposure and HLA in healthy donors. General study findings and limits: Later analysis suggested most CMV-associated TCR beta chains were HLA-restricted. A missense variant in DCLRE1C was later tied to TCR beta V- and J-gene trimming. TCR beta sequences reportedly predicted the HLA-A and HLA-B alleles of most subjects accurately.

Germline values: CDR1 SNHLY, CDR2 FYNNEI. This CDR3 contains 15 residues. V was pared by 6 bases and J by 1 base, with 14 bases between. This PCR relied on a set of 60 Vbeta primers and 13 Jbeta primers. Authors' processing steps: A later analysis tallied some 80 million unique TCR beta chains, some 10 million of them shared. Using immunoSEQ multiplex PCR, the repertoire was profiled, and TCRdb retains in-frame clones only, with some absent. The D gene and trimming were derived from the DNA, and the V and J assignments and clone size from that table. The table records about 130,000 clones, roughly 70% of them present only once. In the case of this clone: Antigen: not known.

Sequencing was performed on PBMCs. V gene TRBV2 combines with J gene TRBJ2-3; D might be TRBD2 (6 bases). The TCR was taken from a woman aged 60-75 years in good health and CMV-seropositive. CDR3 amino acids: CASRARDLGTDTQYF. The CDR3 nucleotides read TGTGCCAGCAGGGCCCGGGACTTGGGCACAGATACGCAGTATTTT.